The sequence of this T cell receptor beta chain was determined in a study of blood T cell repertoires in COVID-19 (dated by TCRdb to the early 2020s). As for the study more broadly: The collaborator samples originated in the United States, Italy and Spain and spanned the acute and convalescent phases of COVID-19. The prospective study material was composed of cDNA or gDNA derived from T cells, B-cell-depleted T cells, or PBMCs. The dataset comprised deeply sampled blood TCRbeta repertoires from subjects exposed to, actively infected with, or recovered from COVID-19. The repertoires were made available in a free public database intended to serve as a resource for research on the immune response to SARS-CoV-2. The samples were drawn from the first 160 participants of the ongoing ImmuneRACE study and from 1,254 subjects provided by 6 global collaborators. Sample metadata almost always included a de-identified subject ID, COVID-19 status, age in years and sex. HLA class I and class II types, where available, came from metadata supplied by the sample provider rather than from assay-based typing.

The immunoSEQ Assay, a bias-controlled multiplex PCR, was used to amplify TCRbeta CDR3 regions from genomic DNA. Concerning the study's data processing: The number of nucleated cells in each sample was estimated from the amplification of reference gene primers within the assay. To quantify the absolute abundance of each unique TCRbeta CDR3 rearrangement, sequence reads were collapsed and filtered. Productive Simpson clonality was computed per sample as the square root of Simpson's diversity index over productive rearrangements. What TCRdb holds here is the immuneACCESS table cut down to in-frame rearrangements. Part of the clones is not present; checked against another copy, under half of the missing clones reflect an unresolved V gene, and the others are unexplained. D and trimming were read from the DNA, whereas the V and J calls and clone size are those reported in that table. This sample gives 210,000 or so clones in total; around 82% of them show up just once. Approximately 4.8% of the sample lies in the top ten.

Comment on this clone: No antigen is known for it. No base qualities exist here, and no much larger clone lies one base off it.

Paper-wide results and their limitations: How much clinical and demographic metadata was included differed by source and by participant, and the metadata was provided uncurated.

Sequences MNHEY (CDR1) and SVGAGI (CDR2) are obtained from the germline V gene. V was cut back by 7 bases and J by 5 bases, leaving a gap of 12 bases between them. The CDR3 numbers 13 residues from cysteine through phenylalanine. CDR3 DNA only is kept here, 39 bases in frame from base 1. Participants in the prospective study were aged about 18 to 95 years, lived in about two dozen United States geographic areas, and enrolled through a virtual design. Cohort assignment in the prospective study relied on participant-reported clinical history from a screening survey and a study questionnaire. A participant counted as exposed if, within 2 weeks of entering the study, that participant had been in contact with someone who had a PCR-confirmed or clinician-diagnosed COVID-19 case. In the prospective study, whole blood, serum and a nasopharyngeal or oropharyngeal swab were collected from each participant by mobile phlebotomists. Additional blood draws and questionnaires over an approximately 2-month period could optionally be provided by prospective study participants. Before DNA extraction, prospective study blood samples were shipped either frozen or at room temperature.

The V and J segments used are TRBV6-5 and TRBJ1-5; no D gene is confidently identified. Sample: PBMCs or T cells enriched from blood (not recorded which). The sequence came from a woman in her fifties or sixties who had been exposed to COVID-19. In nucleotides, the sequence is TGTGCCAGCATGTCGGGGTTCGATCAGCCCCAGCATTTT. Its translation reads: CASMSGFDQPQHF.